One and the same sample provided the 17 T cell receptor beta chains below, sequenced in a study of T cell changes during pregnancy in multiple sclerosis. Produced via immunoSEQ multiplex PCR; TCRdb's table is partial and in-frame only. The sample has 45,000 or so clones; around 90% are singletons. The specimen was peripheral blood, collected in the first trimester of pregnancy. The receptors shown here come from a female donor with multiple sclerosis, enrolled in a pregnancy study.

The chain is built from TRBV7-9 and TRBJ2-1; no reliable D call. There are 12 residues in the CDR3. V lost 8 bases to trimming and J lost 5 bases, with 10 bases between them. Germline loops: CDR1 SEHNR, CDR2 FQNEAQ (reference sequence). The CDR3 is CASSHEHNEQFF. The CDR3 bases are TGTGCCAGCTCTCACGAGCACAATGAGCAGTTCTTC. Complete variable domain (other parts from reference TRBV7-9 and TRBJ2-1): DTGVSQNPRHKITKRGQNVTFRCDPISEHNRLYWYRQTLGQGPEFLTYFQNEAQLEKSRLLSDRFSAERPKGSFSTLEIQRTEQGDSAMYLCASSHEHNEQFFGPGTRLTVL.

The rearrangement uses TRBV10-3 and TRBJ2-5; possible D gene TRBD2, 5 bases. V lost 8 bases and J 4 bases, leaving 14 bases between the germline ends. This CDR3 has 13 residues. Germline values: CDR1 ENHRY, CDR2 SYGVKD. The CDR3 coding sequence is TGTGCCATCGGTCCGAGGGAAGGAGAGACCCAGTACTTC. It specifies CAIGPREGETQYF.

The V call is TRBV5-1, the J call TRBJ2-5; 12 nucleotides agree with TRBD2. The V and J ends lost 0 bases and 2 bases, in that order; junction bases with no gene match: 2. There are 16 residues in the CDR3. Germline V lookup: CDR1 SGHRS, CDR2 YFSETQ. The CDR3 here is CASSLASGGGQETQYF. The CDR3 DNA sequence: TGCGCCAGCAGCTTGGCTAGCGGGGGGGGACAAGAGACCCAGTACTTC.

The chain has TRBV2 and TRBJ2-1; D call uncertain. The V end was cut by 6 bases, the J end by 9 bases, with 12 bases between. The CDR3 is 12 residues long. Germline CDR1 reads SNHLY; CDR2 reads FYNNEI. CDR3 region: CASSDRGREQFF. The CDR3 bases are TGTGCCAGCAGCGACCGAGGCCGTGAGCAGTTCTTC. Combining the CDR3 with reference TRBV2 and TRBJ2-1 gives the whole variable domain EPEVTQTPSHQVTQMGQEVILRCVPISNHLYFYWYRQILGQKVEFLVSFYNNEISEKSEIFDDQFSVERPDGSNFTLKIRSTKLEDSAMYFCASSDRGREQFFGPGTRLTVL.

The chain combines TRBV28 with TRBJ2-3; 8 bases agree with TRBD2. The trim removed 6 bases at V and 4 bases at J, leaving 21 bases unmatched. This CDR3 has 19 residues. CDR1 is MDHEN and CDR2 is SYDVKM in the germline V gene. CDR3 loop: CASSPLVLTGTSDPDTQYF. The DNA for the CDR3 is TGTGCCAGCAGCCCACTCGTGCTTACCGGGACTAGTGACCCAGATACGCAGTATTTT. Full variable domain (outside the CDR3, taken from reference TRBV28 and TRBJ2-3): DVKVTQSSRYLVKRTGEKVFLECVQDMDHENMFWYRQDPGLGLRLIYFSYDVKMKEKGDIPEGYSVSREKKERFSLILESASTNQTSMYLCASSPLVLTGTSDPDTQYFGPGTRLTVL.

This chain connects TRBV28 to TRBJ2-7, with 8 nucleotides matching TRBD1. Trimming removed 3 bases from V and 0 bases from J; junction bases left unmatched: 16. The CDR3 has 19 residues. The germline V gene has CDR1 MDHEN and CDR2 SYDVKM. The CDR3 region is CASSFGSIGWDRSSYEQYF. The CDR3 coding sequence is TGTGCCAGCAGTTTTGGGTCGATAGGGTGGGACAGGAGCTCCTACGAGCAGTACTTC.

With regard to this clone: A junction end diverges from the germline sequence, so it may reflect a read error. This sequence joins TRBV7-7 and TRBJ1-6, with 10 bases matching TRBD1. Germline assignment: CDR1 SSHAT and CDR2 FNYEAQ (reference sequence). The CDR3 length is 13 residues. The CDR3 here is CASSPGQGKPLHF. The CDR3 DNA reads as TGTGCTAGCAGCCCGGGACAGGGGAAGCCCCTCCACTTT.

This chain joins TRBV6-1 and TRBJ1-2; 9 positions match TRBD1. The length of the CDR3 is 17 residues. V shed 0 bases and J 4 bases; nucleotides not matched to a gene: 9. In germline, CDR1 is MNHNS, CDR2 SASEGT. The DNA of the CDR3 is TGTGCCAGCAGTGAAGCGTGGACAGGGGACGTTACCTATGGCTACACCTTC. Protein: CASSEAWTGDVTYGYTF.

The chain carries TRBV7-8 and TRBJ1-3, with D uncertain. The length of the CDR3 is 14 residues. The germline CDR1 and CDR2 sequences are SGHVS and FQNEAQ. The germline V and J ends were trimmed by 5 bases and 4 bases, with 12 bases remaining between them. The CDR3 spells CASSPGPPGNTIYF. The CDR3 coding sequence is TGTGCCAGCAGCCCTGGGCCCCCCGGAAACACCATATATTTT. The complete variable domain, with remaining parts taken from reference TRBV7-8 and TRBJ1-3, reads GAGVSQSPRYKVAKRGQDVALRCDPISGHVSLFWYQQALGQGPEFLTYFQNEAQLDKSGLPSDRFFAERPEGSVSTLKIQRTQQEDSAVYLCASSPGPPGNTIYFGEGSWLTVV.

This rearrangement joins TRBV19 to TRBJ1-1; 10 nucleotides agree with TRBD1. V shed 3 bases and J 3 bases; nucleotides not matched to a gene: 4. Germline V gene lookup returns CDR1 LNHDA and CDR2 SQIVND (reference sequence). The CDR3 contains 15 residues. In DNA, the CDR3 is TGTGCCAGTAGTATCGGGGACAGGGGAGACACTGAAGCTTTCTTT. Protein product: CASSIGDRGDTEAFF.

J is TRBJ1-2 and V is TRBV7-3; 10 positions match TRBD1. Trimming cost V 8 bases and J 6 bases; bases outside gene matches: 6. In germline, CDR1 is SGHTA, CDR2 FQGTGA. The CDR3 contains 13 residues. In DNA form, the CDR3 reads TGTGCCAGCGCCCCCGGGACAGGGGATGGCTACACCTTC. It yields the protein CASAPGTGDGYTF.

The chain combines TRBV4-2 with TRBJ2-5; 8 positions agree with TRBD2. This CDR3 spans 15 amino acids. J gave up 5 bases and V 1 base, and 6 bases lay outside the gene matches. CDR1 is LGHNA and CDR2 is YNFKEQ in the germline V gene. The CDR3 region is CASSQGGSGVETQYF. CDR3 DNA sequence: TGTGCCAGCAGCCAAGGGGGTAGCGGGGTCGAGACCCAGTACTTC.

Here the CDR3 reads CASHAQGSEQYF. The CDR3 nucleotides read TGTGCCAGCCACGCTCAGGGTTCCGAGCAGTACTTC. V usage is TRBV19 and J usage is TRBJ2-7; possible D gene TRBD1, 5 bases. CDR3 size: 12 residues. Germline-derived CDR1 and CDR2 are LNHDA and SQIVND (reference sequence). V was trimmed by 9 bases and J by 6 bases, leaving 15 bases between them.

This chain connects TRBV4-3 to TRBJ1-2, with 7 bases matching TRBD1. After removal of 1 base from V and 1 base from J, the junction contained 3 bases not matched to a gene. CDR1 and CDR2 (germline): LGHNA, YSLEER. The CDR3 consists of 15 residues. This CDR3 reads CASSQGGQINYGYTF. The DNA for the CDR3 is TGCGCCAGCAGCCAAGGGGGACAGATTAACTATGGCTACACCTTC.

V usage is TRBV2 and J usage is TRBJ2-7, with 8 nucleotides matching TRBD1. Trimming at V came to 2 bases and at J to 3 bases, leaving 3 bases not matched to a gene. The CDR3 is 14 amino acids. Germline lookup yields CDR1 SNHLY and CDR2 FYNNEI. CDR3 loop: CASSEQGAIYEQYF. The CDR3 DNA sequence: TGTGCCAGCAGTGAACAGGGGGCTATCTACGAGCAGTACTTC.

The rearrangement uses TRBV2 and TRBJ2-3; D unclear. The germline V gene encodes CDR1 SNHLY and CDR2 FYNNEI. This CDR3 has 15 amino acids. The ends were cut back, 3 bases at V and 2 bases at J, with 12 bases in the middle. CDR3 coding DNA: TGTGCCAGCAGTGATGGTGGCAGTTCCACAGATACGCAGTATTTT. Protein product: CASSDGGSSTDTQYF. Using reference TRBV2 and TRBJ2-3 for the parts outside the CDR3, the full variable domain is EPEVTQTPSHQVTQMGQEVILRCVPISNHLYFYWYRQILGQKVEFLVSFYNNEISEKSEIFDDQFSVERPDGSNFTLKIRSTKLEDSAMYFCASSDGGSSTDTQYFGPGTRLTVL.

This clone was seen a few times. J is TRBJ1-3 and V is TRBV6-5; D possibly corresponds to TRBD1 (5 bases). This CDR3 spans 12 amino acids. Germline CDR1 MNHEY, CDR2 SVGAGI. The germline V and J ends were trimmed by 5 bases and 8 bases, with 10 bases remaining between them. The CDR3: CASSRDSDTIYF. The CDR3, as DNA: TGTGCCAGCAGTCGGGACTCAGACACCATATATTTT.